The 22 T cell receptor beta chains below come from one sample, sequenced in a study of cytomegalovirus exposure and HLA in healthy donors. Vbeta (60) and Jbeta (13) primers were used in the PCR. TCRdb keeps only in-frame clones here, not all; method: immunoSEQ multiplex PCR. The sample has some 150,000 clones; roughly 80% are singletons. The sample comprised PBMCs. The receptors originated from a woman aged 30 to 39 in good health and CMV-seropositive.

CDR3 protein: CASSYQAGGNEKLFF. The DNA of the CDR3 is TGTGCCAGCAGCTATCAGGCAGGGGGAAATGAAAAACTGTTTTTT. This chain links TRBV7-2 with TRBJ1-4, with 7 bases identical to TRBD1. The germline V gene encodes CDR1 SGHTA and CDR2 FQGNSA. V trimming: 4 bases; J trimming: 5 bases; junction bases outside the gene matches: 7. The CDR3 spans 15 residues.

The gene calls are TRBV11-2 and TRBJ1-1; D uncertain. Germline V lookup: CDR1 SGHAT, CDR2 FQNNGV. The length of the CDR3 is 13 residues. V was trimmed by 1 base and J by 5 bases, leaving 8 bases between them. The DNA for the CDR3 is TGTGCCAGCAGCTTAGTCGGGGAGACTGAAGCTTTCTTT. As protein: CASSLVGETEAFF.

The CDR3 nucleotides read TGTGCCAGCAATTTGGGACAGTTGAACACTGAAGCTTTCTTT. It encodes CASNLGQLNTEAFF. The chain is built from TRBV6-5 and TRBJ1-1, with TRBD1 matching 7 bases. The germline gives CDR1 MNHEY, CDR2 SVGAGI. This CDR3 comprises 14 residues. The ends lost 7 bases at V and 0 bases at J; junction bases unmatched: 5.

The CDR3 DNA reads as TGTGCCAGCTCCCCGAGAGCAGGGTTACAGTCACCCCTCCACTTT. Its protein is CASSPRAGLQSPLHF. The chain combines TRBV18 with TRBJ1-6; D might be TRBD1 (5 bases). This CDR3 comprises 15 residues. V lost 6 bases, J lost 10 bases, and 19 bases lay in between. In germline, CDR1 is KGHSH, CDR2 LQKENI.

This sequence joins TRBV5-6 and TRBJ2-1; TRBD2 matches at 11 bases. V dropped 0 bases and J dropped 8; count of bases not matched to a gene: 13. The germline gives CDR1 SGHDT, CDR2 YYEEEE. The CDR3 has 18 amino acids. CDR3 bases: TGTGCCAGCAGCTTGGGCCTAGCGGGGGGCCCTGGGGGATATGAGCAGTTCTTC. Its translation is CASSLGLAGGPGGYEQFF.

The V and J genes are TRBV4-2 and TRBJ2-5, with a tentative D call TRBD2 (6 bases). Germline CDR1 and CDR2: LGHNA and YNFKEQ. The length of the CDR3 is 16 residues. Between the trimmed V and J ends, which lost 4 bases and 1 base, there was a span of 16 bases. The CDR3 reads CASSRGTANIQETQYF. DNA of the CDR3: TGTGCCAGCAGCCGAGGGACTGCAAATATCCAAGAGACCCAGTACTTC.

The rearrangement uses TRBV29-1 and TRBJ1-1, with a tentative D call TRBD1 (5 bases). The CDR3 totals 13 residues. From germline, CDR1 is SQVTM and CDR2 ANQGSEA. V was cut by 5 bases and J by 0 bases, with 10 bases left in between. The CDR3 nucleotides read TGCAGCGTTTTGACAGACATGAACACTGAAGCTTTCTTT. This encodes CSVLTDMNTEAFF.

The CDR3 region has the DNA TGTGCCAGCAGCTTTTGGACAGGGTCGGCCGGGGAGCTGTTTTTT. The encoded protein is CASSFWTGSAGELFF. V gene TRBV7-3 combines with J gene TRBJ2-2; 8 bases line up with TRBD1. The CDR3 is 15 residues long. In germline, CDR1 is SGHTA, CDR2 FQGTGA. V was pared by 3 bases and J by 6 bases, with 6 bases of the junction left unmatched.

This chain's CDR3 is CASSLFPGQANQPQHF. The CDR3 DNA sequence: TGTGCCAGCAGCTTGTTCCCGGGACAGGCTAATCAGCCCCAGCATTTT. This chain connects TRBV5-6 to TRBJ1-5; 8 bases are shared with TRBD1. Germline-derived CDR1 and CDR2 are SGHDT and YYEEEE. With 1 base clipped from V and 4 bases from J, the junction kept 7 bases outside the gene matches. The CDR3 runs 16 residues.

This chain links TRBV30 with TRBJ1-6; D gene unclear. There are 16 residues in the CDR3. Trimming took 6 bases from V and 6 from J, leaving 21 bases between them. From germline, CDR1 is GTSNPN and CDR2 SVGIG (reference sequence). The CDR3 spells CACLTAGGIRNSPLHF. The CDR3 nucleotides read TGTGCCTGCCTAACCGCGGGTGGTATCCGTAATTCACCCCTCCACTTT.

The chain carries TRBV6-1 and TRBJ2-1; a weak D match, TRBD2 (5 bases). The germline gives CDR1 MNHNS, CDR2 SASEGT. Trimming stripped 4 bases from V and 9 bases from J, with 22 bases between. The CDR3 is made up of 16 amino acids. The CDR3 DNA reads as TGTGCCAGCAGTGTCCTAACTAGATTTCCCTGGGGTGAGCAGTTCTTC. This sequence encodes CASSVLTRFPWGEQFF.

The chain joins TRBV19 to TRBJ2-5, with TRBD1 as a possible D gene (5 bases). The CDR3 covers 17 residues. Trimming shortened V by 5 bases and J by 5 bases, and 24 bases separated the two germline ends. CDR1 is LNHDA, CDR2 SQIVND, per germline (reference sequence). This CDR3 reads CASSALPSDTSTETQYF. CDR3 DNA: TGTGCCAGTAGTGCCCTCCCCTCGGACACTTCGACGGAGACCCAGTACTTC.

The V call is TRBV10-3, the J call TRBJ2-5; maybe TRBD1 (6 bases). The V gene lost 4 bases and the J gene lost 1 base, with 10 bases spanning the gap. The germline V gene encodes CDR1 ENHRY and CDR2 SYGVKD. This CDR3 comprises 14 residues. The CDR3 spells CAISAGQSQETQYF. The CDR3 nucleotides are TGTGCCATCAGTGCCGGACAGTCCCAAGAGACCCAGTACTTC.

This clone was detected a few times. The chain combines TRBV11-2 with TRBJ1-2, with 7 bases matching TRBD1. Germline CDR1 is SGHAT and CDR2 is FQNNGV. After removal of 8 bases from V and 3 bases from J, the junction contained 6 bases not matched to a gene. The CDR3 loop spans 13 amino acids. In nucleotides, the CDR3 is TGTGCCAGCCGGGACAGCCTTGACTATGGCTACACCTTC. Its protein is CASRDSLDYGYTF.

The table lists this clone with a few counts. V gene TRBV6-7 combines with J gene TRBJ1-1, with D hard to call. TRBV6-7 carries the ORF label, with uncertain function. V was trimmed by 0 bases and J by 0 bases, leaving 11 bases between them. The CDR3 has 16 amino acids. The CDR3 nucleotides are TGTGCCAGCAGTTACTCAGGAGGTCGGATGAACACTGAAGCTTTCTTT. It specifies CASSYSGGRMNTEAFF.

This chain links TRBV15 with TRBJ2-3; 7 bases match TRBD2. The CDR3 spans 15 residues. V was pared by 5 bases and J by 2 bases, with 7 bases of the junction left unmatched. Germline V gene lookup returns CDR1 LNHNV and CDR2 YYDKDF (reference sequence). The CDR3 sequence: CATSERDGYTDTQYF. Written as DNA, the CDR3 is TGTGCCACCAGCGAGCGGGACGGGTACACAGATACGCAGTATTTT.

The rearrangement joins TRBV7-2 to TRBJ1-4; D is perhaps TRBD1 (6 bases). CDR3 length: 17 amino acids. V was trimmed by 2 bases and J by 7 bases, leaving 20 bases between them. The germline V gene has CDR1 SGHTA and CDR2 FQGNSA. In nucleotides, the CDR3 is TGTGCCAGCAGCTTACTGGCGTTGCTCACAGGGCCTGAAAAACTGTTTTTT. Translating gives CASSLLALLTGPEKLFF.

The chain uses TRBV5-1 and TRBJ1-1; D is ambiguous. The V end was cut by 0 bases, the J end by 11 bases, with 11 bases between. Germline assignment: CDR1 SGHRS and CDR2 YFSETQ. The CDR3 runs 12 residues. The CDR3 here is CASSLAGGLAFF. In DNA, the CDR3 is TGCGCCAGCAGCTTGGCCGGAGGGCTTGCTTTCTTT.

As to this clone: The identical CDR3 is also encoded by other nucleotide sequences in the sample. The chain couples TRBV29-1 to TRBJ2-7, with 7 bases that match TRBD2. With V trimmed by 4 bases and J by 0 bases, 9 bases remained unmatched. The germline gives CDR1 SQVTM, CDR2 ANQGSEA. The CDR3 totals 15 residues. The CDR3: CSVVFPRDYSYEQYF. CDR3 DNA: TGCAGCGTTGTCTTCCCCCGGGACTACTCCTACGAGCAGTACTTC.

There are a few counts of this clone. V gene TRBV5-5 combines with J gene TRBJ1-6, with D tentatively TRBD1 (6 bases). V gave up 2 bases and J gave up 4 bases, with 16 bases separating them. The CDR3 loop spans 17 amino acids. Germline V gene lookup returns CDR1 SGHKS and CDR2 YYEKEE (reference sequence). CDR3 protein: CASSLGRRGQYNSPLHF. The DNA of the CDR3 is TGTGCCAGCAGCTTAGGGCGACGAGGACAGTATAATTCACCCCTCCACTTT.

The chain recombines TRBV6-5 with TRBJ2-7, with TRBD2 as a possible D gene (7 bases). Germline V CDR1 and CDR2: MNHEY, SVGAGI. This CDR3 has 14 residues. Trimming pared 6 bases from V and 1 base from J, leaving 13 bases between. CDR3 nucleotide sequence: TGTGCCAGCAGCCGAGGGGGGGTTTCCTACGAGCAGTACTTC. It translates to CASSRGGVSYEQYF.

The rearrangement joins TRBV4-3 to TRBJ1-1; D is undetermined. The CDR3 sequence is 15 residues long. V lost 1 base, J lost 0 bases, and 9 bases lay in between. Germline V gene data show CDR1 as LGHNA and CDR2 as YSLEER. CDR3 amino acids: CASSQGILMNTEAFF. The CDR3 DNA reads TGCGCCAGCAGCCAAGGAATACTGATGAACACTGAAGCTTTCTTT.